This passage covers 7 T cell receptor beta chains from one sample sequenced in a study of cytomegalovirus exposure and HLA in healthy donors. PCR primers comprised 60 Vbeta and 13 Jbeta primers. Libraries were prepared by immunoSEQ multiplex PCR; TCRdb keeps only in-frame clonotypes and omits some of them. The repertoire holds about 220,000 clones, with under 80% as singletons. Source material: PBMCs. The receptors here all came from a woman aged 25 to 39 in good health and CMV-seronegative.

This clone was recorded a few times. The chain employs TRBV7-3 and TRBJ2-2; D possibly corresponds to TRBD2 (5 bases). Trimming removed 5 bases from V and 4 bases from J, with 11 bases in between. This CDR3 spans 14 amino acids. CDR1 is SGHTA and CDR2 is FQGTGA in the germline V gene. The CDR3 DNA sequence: TGTGCCAGCAGCCCGCAGCGGTTCACCGGGGAGCTGTTTTTT. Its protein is CASSPQRFTGELFF. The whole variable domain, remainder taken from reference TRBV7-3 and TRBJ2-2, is GAGVSQTPSNKVTEKGKYVELRCDPISGHTALYWYRQSLGQGPEFLIYFQGTGAADDSGLPNDRFFAVRPEGSVSTLKIQRTERGDSAVYLCASSPQRFTGELFFGEGSRLTVL.

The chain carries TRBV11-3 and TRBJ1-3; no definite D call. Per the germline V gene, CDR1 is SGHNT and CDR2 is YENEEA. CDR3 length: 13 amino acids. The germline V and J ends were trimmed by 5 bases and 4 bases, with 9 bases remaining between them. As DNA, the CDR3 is TGTGCCAGCAGCCCTAGTCAAGGAAACACCATATATTTT. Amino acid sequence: CASSPSQGNTIYF.

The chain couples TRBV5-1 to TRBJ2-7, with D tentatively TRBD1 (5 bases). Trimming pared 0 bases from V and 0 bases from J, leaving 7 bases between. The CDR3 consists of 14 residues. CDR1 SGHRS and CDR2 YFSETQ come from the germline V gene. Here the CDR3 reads CASSLEGHSYEQYF. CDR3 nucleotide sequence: TGCGCCAGCAGCTTGGAAGGACACTCCTACGAGCAGTACTTC.

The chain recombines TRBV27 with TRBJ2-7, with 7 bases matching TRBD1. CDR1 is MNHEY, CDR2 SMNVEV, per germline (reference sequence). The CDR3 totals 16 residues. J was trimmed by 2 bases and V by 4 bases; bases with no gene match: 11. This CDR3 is CASSSSFGDRPYEQYF. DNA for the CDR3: TGTGCCAGCAGTTCCTCTTTTGGGGACAGACCCTACGAGCAGTACTTC.

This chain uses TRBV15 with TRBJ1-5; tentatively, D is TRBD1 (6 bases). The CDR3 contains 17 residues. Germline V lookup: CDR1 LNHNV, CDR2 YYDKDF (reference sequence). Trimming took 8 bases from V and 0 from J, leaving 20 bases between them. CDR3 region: CATGEIGQPYSNQPQHF. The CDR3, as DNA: TGTGCCACCGGAGAGATAGGACAGCCCTATAGCAATCAGCCCCAGCATTTT. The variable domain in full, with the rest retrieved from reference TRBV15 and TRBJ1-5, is DAMVIQNPRYQVTQFGKPVTLSCSQTLNHNVMYWYQQKSSQAPKLLFHYYDKDFNNEADTPDNFQSRRPNTSFCFLDIRSPGLGDTAMYLCATGEIGQPYSNQPQHFGDGTRLSIL.

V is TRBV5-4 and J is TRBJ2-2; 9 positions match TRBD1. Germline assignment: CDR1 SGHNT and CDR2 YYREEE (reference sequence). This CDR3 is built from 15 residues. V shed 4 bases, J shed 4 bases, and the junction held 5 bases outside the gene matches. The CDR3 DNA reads TGTGCCAGCAGCATGGACAGGGGCGGCACCGGGGAGCTGTTTTTT. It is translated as CASSMDRGGTGELFF.

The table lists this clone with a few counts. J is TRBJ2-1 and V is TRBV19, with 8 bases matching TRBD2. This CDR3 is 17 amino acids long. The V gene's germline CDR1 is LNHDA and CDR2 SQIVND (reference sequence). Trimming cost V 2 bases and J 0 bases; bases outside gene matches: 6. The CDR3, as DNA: TGTGCCAGTAGTATAACTAGCGGAAGACACTCCTACAATGAGCAGTTCTTC. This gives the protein CASSITSGRHSYNEQFF.